These 22 T cell receptor beta chains came from one sample sequenced in a study of cytomegalovirus exposure and HLA in healthy donors. PCR was performed using 60 Vbeta and 13 Jbeta primers. Measured with immunoSEQ multiplex PCR; TCRdb has only the in-frame clones, and not every one. The sample lists 120,000 to 150,000 clones; over 65% were seen once. Sequencing was done on a sample of PBMCs. The source is a male donor in good health and CMV-seronegative.

This clone was counted a single time. The rearrangement uses TRBV7-2 and TRBJ2-7, with D possibly being TRBD2 (6 bases). Germline values: CDR1 SGHTA, CDR2 FQGNSA. This CDR3 has 16 amino acids. The V gene lost 5 bases and the J gene lost 2 bases, with 19 bases spanning the gap. CDR3 sequence: CASSPVAERATYEQYF. The CDR3 DNA is TGTGCCAGCAGCCCGGTAGCGGAACGGGCGACCTACGAGCAGTACTTC. The variable domain in full, completed from reference TRBV7-2 and TRBJ2-7, reads GAGVSQSPSNKVTEKGKDVELRCDPISGHTALYWYRQSLGQGLEFLIYFQGNSAPDKSGLPSDRFSAERTGGSVSTLTIQRTQQEDSAVYLCASSPVAERATYEQYFGPGTRLTVT.

This rearrangement joins TRBV29-1 to TRBJ2-3; 16 nucleotides agree with TRBD2. Germline assignment: CDR1 SQVTM and CDR2 ANQGSEA. V lost 4 bases, J lost 0 bases, and 4 bases stayed unmatched. This CDR3 is 17 amino acids long. DNA of the CDR3: TGCAGCGTTGTAGGGACTAGCGGGAGGGATAGCACAGATACGCAGTATTTT. This gives the protein CSVVGTSGRDSTDTQYF.

Here the CDR3 reads CAWSLTGELFF. CDR3 DNA: TGTGCCTGGAGTCTCACCGGGGAGCTGTTTTTT. V gene TRBV30 combines with J gene TRBJ2-2; D is unclear. This CDR3 has 11 residues. The V gene's germline CDR1 is GTSNPN and CDR2 SVGIG (reference sequence). V was cut by 2 bases and J by 4 bases, with 2 bases left in between.

This chain connects TRBV7-9 to TRBJ2-1; TRBD1 aligns across 9 bases. V gave up 8 bases and J gave up 5 bases; unmatched junction bases: 10. There are 15 residues in the CDR3. Germline CDR1 and CDR2: SEHNR and FQNEAQ (reference sequence). The CDR3 loop reads CASGESGTGHNEQFF. The CDR3 DNA reads TGTGCCAGCGGGGAATCCGGGACAGGGCACAATGAGCAGTTCTTC.

The chain recombines TRBV30 with TRBJ2-3; no reliable D call. The CDR3 contains 12 residues. The V end lost 3 bases, the J end lost 6 bases, and 10 bases lay between the germline ends. Germline V gene data show CDR1 as GTSNPN and CDR2 as SVGIG (reference sequence). This CDR3 reads CAWRREMDTQYF. The CDR3 DNA follows: TGTGCCTGGAGACGAGAAATGGATACGCAGTATTTT.

As to this clone: The junction departs from germline at one end; a sequencing error may be responsible. V gene TRBV7-9 combines with J gene TRBJ1-4, with 7 nucleotides matching TRBD1. This CDR3 is built from 16 residues. CDR1 and CDR2 (germline): SEHNR, FQNEAQ (reference sequence). CDR3 in DNA: TGTTCCAGCAGCTCGTTAAAGACAGGGCGACGAGAAAAACTGTTTTTT. It encodes CSSSSLKTGRREKLFF.

This chain uses TRBV6-1 with TRBJ1-2; perhaps TRBD1 as D (6 bases). The V and J ends lost 6 bases and 5 bases respectively, with 13 bases between them. The V gene's germline CDR1 is MNHNS and CDR2 SASEGT. The CDR3 loop spans 13 amino acids. The CDR3, as DNA: TGTGCCAGCAGGGTCGACAGGTTGTATGGCTACACCTTC. It translates to CASRVDRLYGYTF.

The chain uses TRBV7-2 and TRBJ2-1; TRBD2 is a possible D gene (6 bases). V was cut by 5 bases and J by 6 bases, with 14 bases left in between. The CDR3 runs 14 residues. The germline CDR1 and CDR2 sequences are SGHTA and FQGNSA. The CDR3 nucleotides are TGTGCCAGCAGCCAAACTGGGACTTCCAATGAGCAGTTCTTC. Protein sequence: CASSQTGTSNEQFF. Looking up the rest from reference TRBV7-2 and TRBJ2-1 gives the full variable domain: GAGVSQSPSNKVTEKGKDVELRCDPISGHTALYWYRQSLGQGLEFLIYFQGNSAPDKSGLPSDRFSAERTGGSVSTLTIQRTQQEDSAVYLCASSQTGTSNEQFFGPGTRLTVL.

V gene TRBV21-1 combines with J gene TRBJ2-7; the D call in the table, TRBD2, was not verified against the DNA. TRBV21-1 has pseudogene status. There are 16 residues in the CDR3. The CDR3 protein is CASSLRSGRAHYEQYF. DNA for the CDR3: TGTGCCAGCAGCTTAAGAAGCGGGAGGGCCCACTACGAGCAGTACTTC.

The chain employs TRBV19 and TRBJ1-5; 8 bases agree with TRBD1. CDR1 is LNHDA and CDR2 is SQIVND in the germline V gene (reference sequence). Unmatched junction bases numbered 9, after V lost 8 bases and J lost 9 bases. The CDR3 is 13 amino acids. The CDR3 protein is CASLPGGGLPQHF. CDR3 nucleotide sequence: TGTGCCAGTCTCCCAGGGGGCGGGCTGCCCCAGCATTTT.

The rearrangement uses TRBV5-1 and TRBJ2-2, with 10 nucleotides matching TRBD1. The CDR3 spans 16 residues. Germline V CDR1 and CDR2: SGHRS, YFSETQ. V trimming: 4 bases; J trimming: 0 bases; junction bases outside the gene matches: 3. The CDR3 nucleotides read TGCGCCAGCAGCATTGGGACAGGGGCGAACACCGGGGAGCTGTTTTTT. Its protein is CASSIGTGANTGELFF.

The chain links TRBV11-2 to TRBJ2-7, with D possibly being TRBD2 (5 bases). CDR1 is SGHAT, CDR2 FQNNGV, per germline. V was clipped by 8 bases and J by 6 bases, with 20 bases between them. The CDR3 is made up of 14 amino acids. The CDR3 sequence: CASSALGVPGEQYF. The CDR3 DNA is TGTGCCAGCTCTGCCCTCGGGGTTCCGGGCGAGCAGTACTTC.

J is TRBJ2-3 and V is TRBV30; D gene unclear. The germline gives CDR1 GTSNPN, CDR2 SVGIG (reference sequence). The CDR3 extends over 11 amino acids. V shed 1 base and J shed 3 bases, with 2 bases lying between them. The CDR3 bases are TGTGCCTGGAGTGCTACAGATACGCAGTATTTT. It yields the protein CAWSATDTQYF.

The V call is TRBV10-2, the J call TRBJ2-7; D unclear. The V gene's germline CDR1 is WSHSY and CDR2 SAAADI. The V and J ends lost 4 bases and 5 bases respectively, with 6 bases between them. The CDR3 covers 11 residues. The CDR3 is CASSVSDEQYF. DNA for the CDR3: TGCGCCAGCAGTGTGAGCGACGAGCAGTACTTC.

This clone came up once. The chain uses TRBV7-6 and TRBJ2-1, with a weak D call TRBD2 (6 bases). Trimming removed 3 bases at V and 0 bases at J, with 6 bases between. Looked up from germline, CDR1 is SGHVS and CDR2 is FNYEAQ. The CDR3 runs to 14 residues. The CDR3 DNA reads as TGTGCCAGCAGCTTCGGGAGCTCCTACAATGAGCAGTTCTTC. Translated: CASSFGSSYNEQFF.

This rearrangement joins TRBV7-2 to TRBJ2-1; the match to TRBD2 covers 8 bases. The V segment lost 5 bases and the J segment 7 bases; nucleotides outside the gene matches: 13. This CDR3 comprises 16 residues. Germline CDR1 reads SGHTA; CDR2 reads FQGNSA. CDR3 DNA sequence: TGTGCCAGCAGCAGGAGTAGCGGGACTATAAGGAATGAGCAGTTCTTC. Amino acids: CASSRSSGTIRNEQFF.

The chain is built from TRBV18 and TRBJ2-5; the match to TRBD2 covers 7 bases. Looked up from germline, CDR1 is KGHSH and CDR2 is LQKENI. V shed 2 bases, J shed 3 bases, and the junction held 12 bases outside the gene matches. The CDR3 totals 17 residues. CDR3 amino acids: CASSPSDPGTNKETQYF. The DNA for the CDR3 is TGTGCCAGCTCACCATCCGATCCCGGGACTAACAAAGAGACCCAGTACTTC.

The V gene is TRBV13, the J gene TRBJ2-5; 10 bases agree with TRBD1. Germline V CDR1 and CDR2: PRHDT, FYEKMQ (reference sequence). With V trimmed by 4 bases and J by 5 bases, 1 base remained unmatched. This CDR3 has 13 amino acids. CDR3 protein: CASSSGQGETQYF. For the CDR3, the DNA is TGTGCCAGCAGCTCGGGACAGGGGGAGACCCAGTACTTC.

The V gene is TRBV30, the J gene TRBJ2-3, with TRBD2 matching over 11 bases. From germline, CDR1 is GTSNPN and CDR2 SVGIG (reference sequence). Trimming took 6 bases from V and 2 from J; bases not matched to a gene: 4. This CDR3 region has 14 residues. The DNA of the CDR3 is TGTGCCTGCTTGACTAGCGGGAACACAGATACGCAGTATTTT. Encoded protein: CACLTSGNTDTQYF.

J is TRBJ1-5 and V is TRBV28, with a possible D match to TRBD1 (5 bases). V dropped 8 bases and J dropped 0 bases, with 29 bases sitting between them. Germline assignment: CDR1 MDHEN and CDR2 SYDVKM. This CDR3 region has 20 residues. The CDR3 protein is CASRNISGLLYSYSNQPQHF. The CDR3 DNA reads as TGTGCCAGCCGAAATATCTCAGGGCTATTATACTCTTATAGCAATCAGCCCCAGCATTTT.

The genes are TRBV5-8 and TRBJ2-3; the D gene is possibly TRBD1 (5 bases). Trimming took 0 bases from V and 5 from J, leaving 10 bases between them. Per germline, CDR1 SGHTS and CDR2 YDEGEE. The CDR3 contains 14 residues. This chain's CDR3 is CASSLEGAEDTQYF. The CDR3 DNA reads as TGTGCCAGCAGCTTGGAAGGGGCGGAAGATACGCAGTATTTT.

The rearrangement links TRBV11-2 to TRBJ2-2; the match to TRBD2 covers 8 bases. This CDR3 contains 16 residues. CDR1 and CDR2 (germline): SGHAT, FQNNGV. The trim removed 2 bases at V and 7 bases at J, leaving 9 bases unmatched. Written as DNA, the CDR3 is TGTGCCAGCAGCTTACGCGCGGGAGGATCCGGCGGGGAGCTGTTTTTT. Protein product: CASSLRAGGSGGELFF.